This T cell receptor beta chain was captured by sequencing in a study of cytomegalovirus exposure and HLA in healthy donors. As for the study in general: One earlier analysis, a look at 200 million or so T cells, found more than 100 million unique TCR beta sequences. The study's findings and limits: A later examination showed that TCR association rates differed by HLA locus, with DRB1 most and HLA-C fewest. In all likelihood, a cluster of highly shared sequence variants was a sequencing artifact.

In the case of this clone: As yet, its antigen is unknown.

PCR primers comprised 60 Vbeta and 13 Jbeta primers. Assay: immunoSEQ multiplex PCR; the TCRdb copy retains only in-frame clones and omits some. The sample yields approximately 140,000 clones, roughly 80% seen once. This TCR was sampled from a human donor in good health. The sample consisted of PBMCs.

The CDR3 sequence: CASSWTPGQGSKQYF. In DNA form, the CDR3 reads TGTGCCAGCAGCTGGACCCCGGGACAGGGGTCCAAGCAGTACTTC. J is TRBJ2-7 and V is TRBV11-2, with TRBD1 matching 10 bases. The CDR3 extends over 15 amino acids. V lost 4 bases, J lost 8 bases, and 11 bases stayed unmatched. Germline V gene lookup returns CDR1 SGHAT and CDR2 FQNNGV.